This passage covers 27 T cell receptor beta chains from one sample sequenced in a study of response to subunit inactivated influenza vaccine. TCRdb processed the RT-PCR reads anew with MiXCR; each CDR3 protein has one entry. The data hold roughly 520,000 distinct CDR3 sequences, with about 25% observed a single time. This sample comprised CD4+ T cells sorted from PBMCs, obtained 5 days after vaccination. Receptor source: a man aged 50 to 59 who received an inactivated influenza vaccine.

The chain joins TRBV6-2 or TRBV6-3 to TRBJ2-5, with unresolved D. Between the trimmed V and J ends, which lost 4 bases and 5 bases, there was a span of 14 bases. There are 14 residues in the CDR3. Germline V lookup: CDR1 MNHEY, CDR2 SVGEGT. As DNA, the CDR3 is TGTGCCAGCAGTTTCGGGCCCCGCCAGGAGACCCAGTACTTC. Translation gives CASSFGPRQETQYF.

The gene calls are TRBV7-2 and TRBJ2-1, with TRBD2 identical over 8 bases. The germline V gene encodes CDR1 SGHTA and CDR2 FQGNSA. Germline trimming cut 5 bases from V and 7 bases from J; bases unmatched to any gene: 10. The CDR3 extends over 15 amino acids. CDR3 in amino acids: CASSLPGTSRNEQFF. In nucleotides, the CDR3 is TGTGCCAGCAGCCTCCCCGGGACTAGTCGTAATGAGCAGTTCTTC.

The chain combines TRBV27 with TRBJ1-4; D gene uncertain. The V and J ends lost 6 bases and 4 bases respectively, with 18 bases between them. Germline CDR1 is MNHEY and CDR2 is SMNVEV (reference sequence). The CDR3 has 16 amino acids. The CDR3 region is CASSQTEVFGNEKLFF. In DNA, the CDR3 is TGTGCCAGCAGCCAGACTGAAGTTTTCGGTAATGAAAAACTGTTTTTT.

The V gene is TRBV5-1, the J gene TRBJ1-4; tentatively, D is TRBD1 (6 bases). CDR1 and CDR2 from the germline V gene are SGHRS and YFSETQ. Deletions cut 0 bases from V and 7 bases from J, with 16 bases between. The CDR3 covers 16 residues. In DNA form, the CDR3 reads TGCGCCAGCAGCTTGGCGGGACGGGCAGGGGCTGAAAAACTGTTTTTT. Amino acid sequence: CASSLAGRAGAEKLFF.

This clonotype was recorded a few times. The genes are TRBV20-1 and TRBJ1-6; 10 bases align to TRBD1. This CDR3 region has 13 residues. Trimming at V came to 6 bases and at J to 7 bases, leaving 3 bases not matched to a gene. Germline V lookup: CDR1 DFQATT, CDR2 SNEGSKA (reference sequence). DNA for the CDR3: TGCAGTGCCAGACAGGGGGCGAATTCACCCCTCCACTTT. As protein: CSARQGANSPLHF.

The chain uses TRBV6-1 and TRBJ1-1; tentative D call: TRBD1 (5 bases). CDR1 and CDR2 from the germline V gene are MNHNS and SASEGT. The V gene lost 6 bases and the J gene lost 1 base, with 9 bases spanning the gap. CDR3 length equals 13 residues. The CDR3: CASRATGNTEAFF. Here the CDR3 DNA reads TGTGCCAGCAGAGCAACAGGGAACACTGAAGCTTTCTTT.

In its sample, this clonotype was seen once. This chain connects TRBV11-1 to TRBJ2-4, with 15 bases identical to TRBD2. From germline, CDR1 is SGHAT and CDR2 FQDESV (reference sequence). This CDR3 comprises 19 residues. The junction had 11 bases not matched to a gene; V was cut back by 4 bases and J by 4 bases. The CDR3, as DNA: TGTGCCAGCAGCTCGGGACTAGCGGGGGGACGCAGTCTGAAAAACATTCAGTACTTC. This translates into CASSSGLAGGRSLKNIQYF.

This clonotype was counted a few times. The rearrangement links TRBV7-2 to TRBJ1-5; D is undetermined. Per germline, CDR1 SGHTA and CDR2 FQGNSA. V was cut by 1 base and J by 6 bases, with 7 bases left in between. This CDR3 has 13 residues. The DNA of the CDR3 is TGTGCCAGCAGCTTAGGGGAGCGTCAGCCCCAGCATTTT. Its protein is CASSLGERQPQHF.

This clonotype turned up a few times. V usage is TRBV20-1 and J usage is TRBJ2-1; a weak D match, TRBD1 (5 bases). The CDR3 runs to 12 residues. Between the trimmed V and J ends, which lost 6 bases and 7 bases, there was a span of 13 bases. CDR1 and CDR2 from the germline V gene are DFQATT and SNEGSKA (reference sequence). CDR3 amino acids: CSAVGRVNEQFF. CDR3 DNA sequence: TGCAGTGCCGTAGGCAGGGTAAATGAGCAGTTCTTC.

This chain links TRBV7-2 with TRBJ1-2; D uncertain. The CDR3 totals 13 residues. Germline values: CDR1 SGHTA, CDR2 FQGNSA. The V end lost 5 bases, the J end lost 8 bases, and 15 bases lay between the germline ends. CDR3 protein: CASSPGPGGGYTF. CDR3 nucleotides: TGTGCCAGCAGCCCCGGACCGGGCGGAGGCTACACCTTC.

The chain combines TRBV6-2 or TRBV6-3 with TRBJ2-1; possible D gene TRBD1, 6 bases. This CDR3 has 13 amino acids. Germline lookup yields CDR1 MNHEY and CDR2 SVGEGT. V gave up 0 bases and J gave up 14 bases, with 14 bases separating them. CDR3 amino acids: CASSYSGSGAKFF. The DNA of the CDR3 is TGTGCCAGCAGTTACTCGGGCTCAGGGGCTAAGTTCTTC.

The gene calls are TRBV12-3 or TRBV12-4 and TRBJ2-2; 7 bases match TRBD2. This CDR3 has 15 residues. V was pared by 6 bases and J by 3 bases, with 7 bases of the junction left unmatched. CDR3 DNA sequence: TGTGCCAGCAGCCGGCAGGGAGGGTACACCGGGGAGCTGTTTTTT. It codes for CASSRQGGYTGELFF.

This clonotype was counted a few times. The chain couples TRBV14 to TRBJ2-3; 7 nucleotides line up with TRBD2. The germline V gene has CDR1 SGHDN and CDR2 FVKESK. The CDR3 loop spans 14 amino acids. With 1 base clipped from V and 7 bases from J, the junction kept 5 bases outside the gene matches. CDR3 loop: CASSQAGSGNTQYF. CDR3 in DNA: TGTGCCAGCAGCCAAGCCGGGAGCGGGAATACGCAGTATTTT.

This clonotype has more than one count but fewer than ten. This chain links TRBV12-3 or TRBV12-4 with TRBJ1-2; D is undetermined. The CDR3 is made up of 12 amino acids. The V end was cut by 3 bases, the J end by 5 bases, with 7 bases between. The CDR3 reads CASSFTQYGYTF. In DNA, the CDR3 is TGTGCCAGCAGTTTTACTCAGTATGGCTACACCTTC.

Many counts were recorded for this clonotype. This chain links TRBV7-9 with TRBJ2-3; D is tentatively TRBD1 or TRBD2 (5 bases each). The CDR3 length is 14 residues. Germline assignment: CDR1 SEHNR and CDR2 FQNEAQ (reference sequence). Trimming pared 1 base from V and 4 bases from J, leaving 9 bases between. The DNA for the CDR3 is TGTGCCAGCAGCTTAGATCTGGGGGCAGATACGCAGTATTTT. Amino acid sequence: CASSLDLGADTQYF.

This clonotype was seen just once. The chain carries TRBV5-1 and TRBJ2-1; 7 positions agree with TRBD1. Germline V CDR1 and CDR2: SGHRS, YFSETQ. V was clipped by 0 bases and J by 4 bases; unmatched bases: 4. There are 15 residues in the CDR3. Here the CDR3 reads CASSLVDRAYNEQFF. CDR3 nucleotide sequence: TGCGCCAGCAGCTTGGTCGACAGGGCTTACAATGAGCAGTTCTTC.

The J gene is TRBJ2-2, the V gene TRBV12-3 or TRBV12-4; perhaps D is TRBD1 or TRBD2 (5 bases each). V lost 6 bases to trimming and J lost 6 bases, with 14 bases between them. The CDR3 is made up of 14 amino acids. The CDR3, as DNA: TGTGCCAGCAGGACCCGGGGCCTGGCCGGGGAGCTGTTTTTT. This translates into CASRTRGLAGELFF.

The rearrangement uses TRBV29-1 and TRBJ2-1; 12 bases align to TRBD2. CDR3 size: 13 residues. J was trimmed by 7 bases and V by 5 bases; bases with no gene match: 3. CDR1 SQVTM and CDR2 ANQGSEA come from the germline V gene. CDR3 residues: CSVPGLAGNEQFF. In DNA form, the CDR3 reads TGCAGCGTTCCGGGACTAGCGGGTAATGAGCAGTTCTTC.

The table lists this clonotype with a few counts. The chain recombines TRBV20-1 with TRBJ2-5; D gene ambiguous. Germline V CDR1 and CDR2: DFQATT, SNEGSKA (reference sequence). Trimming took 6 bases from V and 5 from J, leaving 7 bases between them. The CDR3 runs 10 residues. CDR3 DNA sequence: TGCAGTGCCCGGTGGGAGACCCAGTACTTC. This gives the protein CSARWETQYF.

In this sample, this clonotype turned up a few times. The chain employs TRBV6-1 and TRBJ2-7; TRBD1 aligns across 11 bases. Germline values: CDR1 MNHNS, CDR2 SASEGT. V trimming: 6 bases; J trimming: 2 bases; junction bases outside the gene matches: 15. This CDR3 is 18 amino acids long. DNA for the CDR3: TGTGCCAGCAGCGGGTACGGGTATTCGGGACAGGGGGCCTACGAGCAGTACTTC. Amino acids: CASSGYGYSGQGAYEQYF.

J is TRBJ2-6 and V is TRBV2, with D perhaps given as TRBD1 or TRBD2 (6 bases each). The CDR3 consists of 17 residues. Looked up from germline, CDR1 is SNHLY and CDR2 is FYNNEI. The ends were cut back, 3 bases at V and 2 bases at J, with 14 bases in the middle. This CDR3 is CASSEGGGGTGANVLTF. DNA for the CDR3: TGTGCCAGCAGTGAGGGTGGAGGGGGAACTGGGGCCAACGTCCTGACTTTC.

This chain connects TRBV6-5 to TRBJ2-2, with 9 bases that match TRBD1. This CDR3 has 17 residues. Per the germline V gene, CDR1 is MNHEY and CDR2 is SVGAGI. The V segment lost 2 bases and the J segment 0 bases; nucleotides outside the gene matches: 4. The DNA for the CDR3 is TGTGCCAGCAGTTACGGACGACAGGGGGCGAACACCGGGGAGCTGTTTTTT. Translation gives CASSYGRQGANTGELFF.

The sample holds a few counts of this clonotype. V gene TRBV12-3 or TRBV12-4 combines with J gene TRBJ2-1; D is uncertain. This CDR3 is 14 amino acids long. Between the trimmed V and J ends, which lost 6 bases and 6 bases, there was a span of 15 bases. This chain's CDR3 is CASRSEGLGNEQFF. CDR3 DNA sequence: TGTGCCAGCAGGAGCGAAGGGCTAGGCAATGAGCAGTTCTTC.

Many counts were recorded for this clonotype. The CDR3 here is CASSRDRVNYGYTF. DNA for the CDR3: TGCGCCAGCAGCCGAGACAGGGTTAACTATGGCTACACCTTC. V usage is TRBV5-1 and J usage is TRBJ1-2; 7 bases line up with TRBD1. CDR1 is SGHRS, CDR2 YFSETQ, per germline. The V and J ends lost 4 bases and 1 base, in that order; junction bases with no gene match: 4. The CDR3 is made up of 14 amino acids.

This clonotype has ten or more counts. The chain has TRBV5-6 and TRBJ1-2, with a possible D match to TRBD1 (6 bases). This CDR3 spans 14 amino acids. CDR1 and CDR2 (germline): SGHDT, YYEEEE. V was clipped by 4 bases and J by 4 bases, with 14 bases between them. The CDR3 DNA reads TGTGCCAGCAGCCACCAGGGGACGTCCTATGGCTACACCTTC. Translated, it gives CASSHQGTSYGYTF.

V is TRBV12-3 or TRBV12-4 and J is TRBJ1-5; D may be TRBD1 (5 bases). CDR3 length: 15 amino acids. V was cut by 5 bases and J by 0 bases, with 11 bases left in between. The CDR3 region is CASSGDGNSNQPQHF. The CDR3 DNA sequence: TGTGCCAGCAGTGGGGACGGAAATAGCAATCAGCCCCAGCATTTT.

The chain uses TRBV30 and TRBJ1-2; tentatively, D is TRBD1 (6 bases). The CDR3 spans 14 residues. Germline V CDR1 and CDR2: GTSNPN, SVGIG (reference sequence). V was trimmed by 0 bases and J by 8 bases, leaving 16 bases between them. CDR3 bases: TGTGCCTGGAGTGTACTAGGGGGACCGCGGGGCTACACCTTC. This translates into CAWSVLGGPRGYTF.